This TCR beta chain was sequenced during a study of shared clonotypes between healthy human individuals (dated by TCRdb to about 2020). General notes on the study: The cohort comprised a couple of women and a few men aged 18 to 49 years. For each donor, three plates each were used for CD4 naive and CD4 memory, two plates were used for CD8 naive, and one plate was used for CD8 memory. To estimate repertoire size and how much clonotypes are shared between individuals, the study performed deep sequencing of blood TCR repertoires from five healthy adults. To increase sequencing depth and limit assay-specific biases, TCR repertoire library preparation and sequencing were carried out by different laboratories using diverse techniques. Between about 0.8 and 9 billion PBMCs per donor were obtained by leukapheresis.

Using the deep immunoSEQ assay, TCR CDR3 regions were amplified from genomic DNA by multiplex PCR. For each cell subset, the extracted genomic DNA was distributed evenly across all wells of several immunoSEQ 96-well plates, and each plate served as one replicate. Each replicate PCR for sorted subsets received about 200 ng genomic DNA, equal to about 30,000 T cell genomes. Purified libraries were quantified with a Qubit 3.0 fluorometer, sized on a Bioanalyzer 2100, and re-quantified with the KAPA Library Quantification kit. Each immunoSEQ 96-well plate was sequenced on its own single-read 150-cycle Illumina NextSeq 550 flow cell. Processing in the source paper ran as follows. Because the immunoSEQ output included only junctional sequences and no quality scores, the filtering could not be the same as the filtering used for full-length reads. To assign V/J genes and CDR3, sequences were annotated using PyIR, a Python wrapper for IgBLAST v1.9, with IMGT germline references. Reads were removed for weak V/J assignments (E-value above 1e-6), missing CDR3, stop codons, out-of-frame junctions, or ambiguous translated residues. V3J clonotypes were defined as sequences sharing the same inferred V gene, J gene, and CDR3 amino acid sequence. Percentage overlap between repertoires was calculated by dividing the number of shared unique clonotypes by the size of the smaller repertoire. RTK rarefaction, the Chao1 estimator, and Recon v2.1 estimates of unobserved clonotypes were used to assess repertoire richness. For all TCRbeta clonotypes obtained by the gDNA method from four donors, generation probabilities were computed with OLGA. Held by TCRdb, this immuneACCESS table contains in-frame sequences only and omits some clones. Under half of the omission traces to an unresolved V gene where checked; the cause of the rest is unknown. V, J and clone size are taken as reported in that table, and D and trimming were inferred from the DNA itself. The sample contains a few million clones, over 85% of them found a single time. The top ten clones comprise roughly 1.7% of the sample.

In regard to this clone: What antigen it recognizes has not been identified. No much larger clone exists at a distance of one base, and base qualities are not known.

For the CD8 naive samples, CD45RO-negative cells were positively selected for CCR7, yielding a CD45RA+CCR7+ population from which TemRA cells were excluded. The donors were healthy, HIV-negative adults who had no recently reported acute infections or vaccinations. Only Caucasian adults living in Nashville, Tennessee, USA were represented among the donors. Blood was collected by leukapheresis, and PBMCs were isolated by Ficoll-Histopaque density gradient centrifugation and then cryopreserved in liquid nitrogen vapor phase. Analytical flow cytometry was used to check the purity and quantity of each magnetically sorted T cell population. Genomic DNA was isolated from each sorted fraction and quantified by UV absorbance on a Nanodrop 2000c. Overall results and qualifications from the work: Because the study included only a small number of donors, the genetic and exposure-history diversity represented was limited. When a few donors were compared, the shared fraction of clonotypes was 5% to 6.5% for naive CD4, about 4% for naive CD8, roughly 2.5% for memory CD4, and roughly 0.43% for memory CD8. Based on pairwise subsampling, the degree of clonotype sharing among donors was expected to be affected by sequencing depth. Compared with non-shared clonotypes, the clonotypes found in all four sorted-subset donors had higher generation probabilities. Even with the large sequencing depth, rarefaction of the sorted-subset datasets indicated that sequencing was incomplete. Sampling was restricted to blood, and TCR repertoires in tissue are likely to differ from TCR repertoires in blood. Naive subsets generally had larger estimated clonotype richness than memory subsets did.

As encoded in the germline V gene, CDR1 is SNHLY while CDR2 is FYNNEI. V loses 6 bases, J loses 11 bases, and the germline ends lie 23 bases apart. The CDR3 measures 15 amino acids from cysteine to phenylalanine. The DNA shown is the 45-base CDR3, in frame from base 1. The chain links TRBV2 with TRBJ2-1; the D segment cannot be called with confidence. Material for sequencing was naive CD8+ T cells from PBMCs. The cell subset or site label on this specimen signifies: CD45RA+CCR7+. This receptor was identified in a man between 18 and 35 years old in good health. Some clones in this sample may be carry-over from other donors' samples. The CDR3 protein: CASSIPVPDLGKQFF. The DNA is as follows: TGTGCCAGCAGCATACCGGTTCCCGATTTGGGGAAGCAGTTCTTC.